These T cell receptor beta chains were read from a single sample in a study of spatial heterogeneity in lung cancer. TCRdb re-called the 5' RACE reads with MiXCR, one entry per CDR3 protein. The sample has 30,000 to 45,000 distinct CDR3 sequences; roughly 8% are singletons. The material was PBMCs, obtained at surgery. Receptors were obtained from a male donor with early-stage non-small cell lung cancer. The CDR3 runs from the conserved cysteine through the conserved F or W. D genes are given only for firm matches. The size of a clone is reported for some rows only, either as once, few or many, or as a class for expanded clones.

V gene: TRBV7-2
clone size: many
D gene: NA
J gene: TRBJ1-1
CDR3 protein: CASSPLSGREAFF
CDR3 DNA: TGTGCCAGCAGCCCCCTGTCAGGGCGTGAAGCTTTCTTT

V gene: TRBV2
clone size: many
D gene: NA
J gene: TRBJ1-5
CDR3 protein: CASRGPAEQPQHF
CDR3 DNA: TGTGCCAGCCGTGGGCCCGCTGAACAGCCCCAGCATTTT

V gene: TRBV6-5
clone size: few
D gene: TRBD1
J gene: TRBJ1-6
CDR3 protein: CASSWTGEDSPLHF
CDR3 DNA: TGTGCCAGCAGTTGGACAGGGGAGGATTCACCCCTCCACTTT

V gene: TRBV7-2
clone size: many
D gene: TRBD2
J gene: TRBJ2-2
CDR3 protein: CASRLPGLAGNTGELFF
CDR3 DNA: TGTGCCAGCAGACTACCGGGACTAGCGGGGAACACCGGGGAGCTGTTTTTT

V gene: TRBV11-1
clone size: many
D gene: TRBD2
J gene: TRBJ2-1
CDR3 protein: CASRPPGGNNEQFF
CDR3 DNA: TGTGCCAGCAGGCCACCCGGGGGGAACAATGAGCAGTTCTTC

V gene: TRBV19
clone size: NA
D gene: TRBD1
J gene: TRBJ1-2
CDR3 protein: CASTLTGGDYGYTF
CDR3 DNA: TGTGCCAGTACATTGACAGGGGGCGACTATGGCTACACCTTC

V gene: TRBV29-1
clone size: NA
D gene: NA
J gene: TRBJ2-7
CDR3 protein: CSVQESYEQYF
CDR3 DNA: TGCAGCGTTCAGGAATCCTACGAGCAGTACTTC

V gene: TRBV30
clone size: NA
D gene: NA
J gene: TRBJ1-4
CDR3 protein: CAWKGPGTNEKLFF
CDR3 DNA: TGTGCCTGGAAAGGTCCAGGGACTAATGAAAAACTGTTTTTT

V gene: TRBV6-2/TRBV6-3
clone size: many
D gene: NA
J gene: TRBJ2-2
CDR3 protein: CASSYLPLAGTGELFF
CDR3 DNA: TGTGCCAGCAGTTACCTCCCTCTCGCAGGCACCGGGGAGCTGTTTTTT

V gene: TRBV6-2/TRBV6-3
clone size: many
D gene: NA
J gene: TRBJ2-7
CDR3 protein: CASSNPPLVGWFEQYF
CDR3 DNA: TGTGCCAGCAGCAACCCGCCCCTAGTAGGATGGTTCGAGCAGTACTTC

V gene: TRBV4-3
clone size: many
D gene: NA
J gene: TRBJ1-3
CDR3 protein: CASSQDLVPPGNTIYF
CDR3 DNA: TGCGCCAGCAGCCAAGATTTGGTTCCCCCTGGAAACACCATATATTTT

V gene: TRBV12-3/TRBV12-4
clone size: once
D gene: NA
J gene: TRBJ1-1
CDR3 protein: CASSSSAPSTEQTTEAFF
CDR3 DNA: TGTGCCAGCAGCTCCAGTGCCCCCTCCACAGAGCAAACTACTGAAGCTTTCTTT

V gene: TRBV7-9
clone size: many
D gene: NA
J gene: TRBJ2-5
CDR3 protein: CASSLGTVQETQYF
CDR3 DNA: TGTGCCAGCAGCTTAGGGACAGTCCAAGAGACCCAGTACTTC

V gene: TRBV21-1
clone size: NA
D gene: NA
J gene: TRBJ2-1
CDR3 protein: CASSKGGLAGVSSYNEQFF
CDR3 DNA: TGTGCCAGCAGCAAAGGGGGACTAGCGGGGGTCAGCTCCTACAATGAGCAGTTCTTC

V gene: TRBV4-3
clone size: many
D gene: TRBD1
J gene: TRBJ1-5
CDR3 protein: CASSHGTGNQPQHF
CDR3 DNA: TGCGCCAGCAGCCACGGGACAGGCAATCAGCCCCAGCATTTT

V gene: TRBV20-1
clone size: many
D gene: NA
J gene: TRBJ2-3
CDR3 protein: CSASQGTDTQYF
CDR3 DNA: TGCAGTGCTAGCCAGGGCACAGATACGCAGTATTTT

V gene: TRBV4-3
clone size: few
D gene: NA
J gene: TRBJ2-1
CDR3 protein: CASSQDLTNNEQFF
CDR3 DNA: TGCGCCAGCAGCCAAGATTTAACAAACAATGAGCAGTTCTTC

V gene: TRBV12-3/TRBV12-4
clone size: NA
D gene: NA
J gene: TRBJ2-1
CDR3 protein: CASSFTLAREQFF
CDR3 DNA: TGTGCCAGCAGTTTCACCCTAGCGAGAGAGCAGTTCTTC

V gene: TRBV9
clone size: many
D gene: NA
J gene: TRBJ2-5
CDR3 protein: CASSASGNTETQYF
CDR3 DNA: TGTGCCAGCAGCGCGTCCGGGAATACTGAGACCCAGTACTTC

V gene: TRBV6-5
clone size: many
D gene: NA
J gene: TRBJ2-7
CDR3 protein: CASSLSLAVGEQYF
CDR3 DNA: TGTGCCAGCAGCCTTTCCTTAGCCGTCGGTGAGCAGTACTTC

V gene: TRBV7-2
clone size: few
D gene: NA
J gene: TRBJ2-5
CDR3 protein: CASSDQGKGTQYF
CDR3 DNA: TGTGCCAGCAGCGACCAGGGGAAGGGGACCCAGTACTTC

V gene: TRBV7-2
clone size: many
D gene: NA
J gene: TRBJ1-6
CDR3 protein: CASSLVDAMNSPLHF
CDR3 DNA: TGTGCCAGCAGCTTAGTTGATGCCATGAATTCACCCCTCCACTTT

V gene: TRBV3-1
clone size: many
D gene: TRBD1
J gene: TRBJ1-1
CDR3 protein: CASSTTGLYTEAFF
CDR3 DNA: TGTGCCAGCAGCACGACAGGGCTGTACACTGAAGCTTTCTTT

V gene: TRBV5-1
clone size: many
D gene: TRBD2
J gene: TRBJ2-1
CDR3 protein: CASSLLGGGAGNEQFF
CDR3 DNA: TGCGCCAGCAGCTTGCTCGGCGGGGGGGCCGGCAATGAGCAGTTCTTC

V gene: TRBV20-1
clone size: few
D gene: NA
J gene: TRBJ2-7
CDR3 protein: CSARVRQDEQYF
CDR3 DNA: TGCAGTGCTAGGGTTCGACAGGACGAGCAGTACTTC

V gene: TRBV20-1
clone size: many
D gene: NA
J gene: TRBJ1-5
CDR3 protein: CSAGPPVENANQPQHF
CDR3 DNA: TGCAGTGCTGGACCACCTGTAGAGAACGCCAATCAGCCCCAGCATTTT

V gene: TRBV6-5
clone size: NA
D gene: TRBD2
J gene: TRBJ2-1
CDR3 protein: CASSSGGLNYYNEQFF
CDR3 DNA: TGTGCCAGCAGCTCGGGGGGGCTCAACTACTACAATGAGCAGTTCTTC

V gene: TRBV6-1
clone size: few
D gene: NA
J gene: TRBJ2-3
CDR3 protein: CASSEIADTDTQYF
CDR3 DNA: TGTGCCAGCAGTGAAATAGCGGACACAGATACGCAGTATTTT

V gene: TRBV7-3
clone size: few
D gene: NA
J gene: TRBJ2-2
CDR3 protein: CASSPTLNTGELFF
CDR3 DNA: TGTGCCAGCAGCCCGACATTGAACACCGGGGAGCTGTTTTTT

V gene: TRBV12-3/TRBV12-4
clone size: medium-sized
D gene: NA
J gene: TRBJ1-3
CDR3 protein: CASSLSGRFSGNTIYF
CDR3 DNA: TGTGCCAGCAGTTTAAGCGGACGGTTCTCTGGAAACACCATATATTTT

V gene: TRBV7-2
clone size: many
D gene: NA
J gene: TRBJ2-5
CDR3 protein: CASSLERQETQYF
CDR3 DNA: TGTGCCAGCAGCTTAGAGAGGCAAGAGACCCAGTACTTC

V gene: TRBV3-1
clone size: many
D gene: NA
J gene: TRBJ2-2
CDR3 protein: CASSQDIRRTVFF
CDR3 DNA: TGTGCCAGCAGCCAAGATATCAGGAGGACGGTGTTTTTT

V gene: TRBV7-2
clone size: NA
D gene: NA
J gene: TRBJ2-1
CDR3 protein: CASSLVRGAYNEQFF
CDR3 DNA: TGTGCCAGCAGCTTAGTAAGAGGGGCCTACAATGAGCAGTTCTTC

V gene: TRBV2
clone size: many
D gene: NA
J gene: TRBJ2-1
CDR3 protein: CASVGGAGGHEQFF
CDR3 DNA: TGTGCCAGCGTAGGAGGAGCGGGTGGGCATGAGCAGTTCTTC

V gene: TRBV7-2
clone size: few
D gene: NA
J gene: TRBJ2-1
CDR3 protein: CASSLVVYEQFF
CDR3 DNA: TGTGCCAGCAGCTTAGTTGTGTATGAGCAGTTCTTC

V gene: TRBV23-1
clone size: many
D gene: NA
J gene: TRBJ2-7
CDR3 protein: CASSHPRQVGAYEQYF
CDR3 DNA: TGCGCCAGCAGTCATCCCCGGCAGGTAGGGGCCTACGAGCAGTACTTC

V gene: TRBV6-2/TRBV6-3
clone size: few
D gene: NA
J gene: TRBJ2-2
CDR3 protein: CASTSVGIGELFF
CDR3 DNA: TGTGCCAGCACTTCAGTGGGGATCGGGGAGCTGTTTTTT

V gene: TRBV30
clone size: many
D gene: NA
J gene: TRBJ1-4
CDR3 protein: CAWSIREKLFF
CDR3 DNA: TGTGCCTGGAGTATACGTGAAAAACTGTTTTTT

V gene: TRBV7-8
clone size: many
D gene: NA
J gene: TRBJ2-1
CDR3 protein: CASSLGTSSYNEQFF
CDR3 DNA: TGTGCCAGCAGCTTAGGTACCTCTTCCTACAATGAGCAGTTCTTC

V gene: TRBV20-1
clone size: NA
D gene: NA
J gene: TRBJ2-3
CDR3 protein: CSVPRYGPSTQYF
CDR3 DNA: TGCAGTGTCCCCAGATACGGACCGAGCACGCAGTATTTT

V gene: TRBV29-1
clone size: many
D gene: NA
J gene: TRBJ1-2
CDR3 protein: CSVGQANYGYTF
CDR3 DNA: TGCAGCGTTGGACAGGCTAACTATGGCTACACCTTC

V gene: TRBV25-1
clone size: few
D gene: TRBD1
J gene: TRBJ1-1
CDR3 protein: CASITGTGGPSMNTEAFF
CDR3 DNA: TGTGCCAGCATTACTGGGACAGGGGGCCCCTCTATGAACACTGAAGCTTTCTTT

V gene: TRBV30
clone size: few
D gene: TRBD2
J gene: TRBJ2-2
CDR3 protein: CAWSPGLGTGELFF
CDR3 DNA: TGTGCCTGGAGTCCCGGACTAGGTACCGGGGAGCTGTTTTTT

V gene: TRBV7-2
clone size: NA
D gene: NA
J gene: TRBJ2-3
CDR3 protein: CAVPRGKLPTDTQYF
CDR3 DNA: TGTGCCGTACCCCGGGGCAAATTACCCACAGATACGCAGTATTTT

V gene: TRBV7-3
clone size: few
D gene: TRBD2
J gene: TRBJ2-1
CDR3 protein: CASSKGALAASYNEQFF
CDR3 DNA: TGTGCCAGCAGCAAAGGGGCTCTAGCGGCCTCCTACAATGAGCAGTTCTTC

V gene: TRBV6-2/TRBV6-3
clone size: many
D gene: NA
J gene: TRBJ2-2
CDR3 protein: CASSYGYTGELFF
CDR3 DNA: TGTGCCAGCAGTTATGGCTACACCGGGGAGCTGTTTTTT

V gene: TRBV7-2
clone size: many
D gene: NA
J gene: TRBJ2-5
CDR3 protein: CASIPRYQETQYF
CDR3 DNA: TGTGCCAGCATCCCCCGGTACCAAGAGACCCAGTACTTC

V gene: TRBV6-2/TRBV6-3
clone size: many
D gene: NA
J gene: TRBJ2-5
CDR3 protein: CASSPRTPRGTQYF
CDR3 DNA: TGTGCCAGCAGTCCTAGGACCCCTCGGGGGACCCAGTACTTC

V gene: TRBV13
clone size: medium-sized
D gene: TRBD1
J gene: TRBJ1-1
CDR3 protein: CASSFPWTGRVRAEAFF
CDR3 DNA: TGTGCCAGCAGCTTTCCCTGGACAGGGCGAGTTAGGGCTGAAGCTTTCTTT

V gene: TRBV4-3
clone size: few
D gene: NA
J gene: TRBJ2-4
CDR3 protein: CASSPSYDVGVIQYF
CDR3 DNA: TGCGCCAGCAGCCCGTCCTACGATGTGGGAGTCATTCAGTACTTC

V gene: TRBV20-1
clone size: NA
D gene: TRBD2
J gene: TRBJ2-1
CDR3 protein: CSARLAGGYNEQFF
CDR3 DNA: TGCAGTGCAAGACTAGCGGGGGGGTACAATGAGCAGTTCTTC

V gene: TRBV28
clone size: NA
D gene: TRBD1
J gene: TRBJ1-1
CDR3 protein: CASSFLLGQGVRAFF
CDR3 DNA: TGTGCCAGCAGTTTCCTCTTAGGGCAGGGGGTTAGGGCTTTCTTT

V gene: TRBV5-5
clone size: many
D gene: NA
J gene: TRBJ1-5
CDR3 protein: CASSLGMGGSNQPQHF
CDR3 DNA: TGTGCCAGCAGCCTGGGAATGGGGGGTAGCAATCAGCCCCAGCATTTT

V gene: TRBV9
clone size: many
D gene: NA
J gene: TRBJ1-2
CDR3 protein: CASSVEADYGYTF
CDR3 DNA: TGTGCCAGCAGCGTAGAAGCAGACTATGGCTACACCTTC

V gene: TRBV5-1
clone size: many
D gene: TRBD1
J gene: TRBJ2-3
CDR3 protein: CASSLYADRVKYF
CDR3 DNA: TGCGCCAGCAGCTTGTATGCGGACAGGGTTAAGTATTTT

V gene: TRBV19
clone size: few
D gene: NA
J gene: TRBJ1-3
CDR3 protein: CASSIPGTSGNTIYF
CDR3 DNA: TGTGCCAGTAGTATCCCCGGGACATCAGGAAACACCATATATTTT

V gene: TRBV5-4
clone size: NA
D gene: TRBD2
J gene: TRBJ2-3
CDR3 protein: CASSQVPIKREVEQYF
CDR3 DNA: TGTGCCAGCAGCCAAGTACCAATCAAGCGGGAGGTGGAGCAGTATTTT

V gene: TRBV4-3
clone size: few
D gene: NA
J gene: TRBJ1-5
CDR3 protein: CASSQDENSNQPQHF
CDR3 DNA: TGCGCCAGCAGCCAAGATGAGAATAGCAATCAGCCCCAGCATTTT